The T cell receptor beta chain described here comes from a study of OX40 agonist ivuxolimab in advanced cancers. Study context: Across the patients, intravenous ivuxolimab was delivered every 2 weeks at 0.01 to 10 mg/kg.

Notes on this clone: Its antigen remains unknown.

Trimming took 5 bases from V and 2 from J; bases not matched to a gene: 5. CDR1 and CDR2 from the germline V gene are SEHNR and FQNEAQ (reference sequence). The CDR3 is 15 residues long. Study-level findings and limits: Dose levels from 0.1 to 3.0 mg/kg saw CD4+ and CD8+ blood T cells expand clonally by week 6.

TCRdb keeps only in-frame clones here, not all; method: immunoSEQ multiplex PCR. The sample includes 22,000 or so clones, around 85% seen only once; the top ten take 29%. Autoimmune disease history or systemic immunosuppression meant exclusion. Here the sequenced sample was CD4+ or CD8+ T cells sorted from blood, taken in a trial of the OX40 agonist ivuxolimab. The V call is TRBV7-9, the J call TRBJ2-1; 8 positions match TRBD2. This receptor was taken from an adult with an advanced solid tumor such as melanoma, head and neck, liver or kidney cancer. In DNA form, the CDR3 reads TGTGCCAGCAGCCAAACTAGCGGCCCCTACAATGAGCAGTTCTTC. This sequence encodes CASSQTSGPYNEQFF.